This T cell receptor beta chain was identified during a study of cytomegalovirus exposure and HLA in healthy donors. Findings and caveats of the study: Exclusion as indistinguishable affected some V segments, including TRBV6-2 and TRBV6-3.

Primers for the PCR totalled 60 Vbeta and 13 Jbeta. Repertoires were generated with immunoSEQ multiplex PCR, while TCRdb's copy carries only in-frame clones and drops some. The repertoire holds 170,000 or so clones, with more than 70% as singletons. Germline V lookup: CDR1 SNHLY, CDR2 FYNNEI. This CDR3 comprises 15 residues. V was pared by 4 bases and J by 2 bases, with 11 bases between. This clone was picked up one time. Its antigen is unidentified. The V call is TRBV2, the J call TRBJ2-2; the D gene is possibly TRBD2 (7 bases). Specimen: PBMCs. This clonotype originated in a male donor in good health and CMV-seropositive. The CDR3 spells CASSGGGGNTGELFF. DNA for the CDR3: TGTGCCAGCAGTGGGGGGGGCGGAAACACCGGGGAGCTGTTTTTT.